Listed below are T cell receptor beta chains from one sample, sequenced in a study of identical twins' blood T cells. MiXCR was run by TCRdb on the 5' RACE reads, yielding one entry per CDR3 protein. The sample has 350,000 to 450,000 distinct CDR3 sequences; 28% are singletons. The sample taken for sequencing was PBMCs. The origin of the receptors is a woman aged 18-55 years in good health. Both conserved end residues are part of each CDR3. The order of the fields is V gene, clone size, D gene, J gene, CDR3 protein, CDR3 DNA. The D gene is left open where the match is weak. Part of the rows lack a size; the others show once, few, many or a class for expanded clones.

TRBV6-6,many,NA,TRBJ1-6,CAGRAENNSPLHF,TGTGCCGGCCGGGCAGAAAATAATTCACCCCTCCACTTT
TRBV7-2,few,NA,TRBJ1-5,CASSPQDLSYSNQPQHF,TGTGCCAGCAGCCCCCAGGACCTATCCTATAGCAATCAGCCCCAGCATTTT
TRBV7-9,NA,NA,TRBJ1-3,CASSPRRRESIYF,TGTGCCAGCAGCCCAAGAAGGAGGGAATCCATATATTTT
TRBV18,NA,TRBD1,TRBJ2-3,CASSPRTGLNTDTQYF,TGTGCCAGCTCACCCCGGACAGGGCTAAACACAGATACGCAGTATTTT
TRBV10-3,once,TRBD1,TRBJ1-5,CAISESLGTVGGIGQPQHF,TGTGCCATCAGTGAGTCCTTGGGGACAGTTGGGGGTATCGGTCAGCCCCAGCATTTT
TRBV20-1,NA,NA,TRBJ2-7,CSARVGPSYEQYF,TGCAGTGCTAGAGTCGGGCCTTCCTACGAGCAGTACTTC
TRBV19,once,NA,TRBJ2-1,CASKLAVGYNEQFF,TGTGCCAGTAAGTTGGCTGTAGGGTACAATGAGCAGTTCTTC
TRBV19,NA,NA,TRBJ1-1,CASSSAGEAFF,TGTGCCAGTAGTAGCGCGGGTGAAGCTTTCTTT
TRBV2,few,NA,TRBJ2-2,CASSELAANTGELFF,TGTGCCAGCAGTGAATTAGCAGCGAACACCGGGGAGCTGTTTTTT
TRBV11-3,NA,TRBD1,TRBJ1-1,CASSPGGQGSTEAFF,TGTGCCAGCAGCCCAGGGGGACAGGGAAGCACTGAAGCTTTCTTT
TRBV27,NA,TRBD1,TRBJ1-5,CASSPRDRGSNQPQHF,TGTGCCAGCAGTCCACGGGACAGGGGAAGCAATCAGCCCCAGCATTTT
TRBV6-2/TRBV6-3,few,NA,TRBJ1-1,CASRGPTYTEAFF,TGTGCCAGCAGAGGCCCCACGTACACTGAAGCTTTCTTT
TRBV18,NA,NA,TRBJ2-1,CASSPSVGSSYNEQFF,TGTGCCAGCTCACCCTCCGTAGGGAGCTCCTACAATGAGCAGTTCTTC
TRBV3-1,few,NA,TRBJ2-2,CASSQEPGNTGELFF,TGTGCCAGCAGCCAAGAACCAGGGAACACCGGGGAGCTGTTTTTT
TRBV20-1,NA,NA,TRBJ2-3,CSERGLRNTDTQYF,TGCAGTGAGCGCGGACTGCGGAACACAGATACGCAGTATTTT
TRBV7-9,few,NA,TRBJ2-7,CASSPGNSYEQYF,TGTGCCAGCAGTCCCGGGAACTCCTACGAGCAGTACTTC
TRBV12-3/TRBV12-4,NA,NA,TRBJ1-4,CASSPTTDYGGEKLFF,TGTGCCAGCAGTCCGACGACAGACTATGGGGGCGAAAAACTGTTTTTT
TRBV20-1,few,NA,TRBJ1-5,CSARESGFQPQHF,TGCAGTGCCAGAGAATCGGGATTTCAGCCCCAGCATTTT
TRBV5-6,NA,TRBD1,TRBJ1-1,CASSLAGGAGTEAFF,TGTGCCAGCAGCTTGGCAGGGGGAGCGGGCACTGAAGCTTTCTTT
TRBV2,NA,NA,TRBJ1-1,CASRSDGGTEAFF,TGTGCCAGCAGATCCGATGGGGGCACTGAAGCTTTCTTT
TRBV20-1,NA,TRBD1,TRBJ1-2,CSAYDRGDGYAF,TGCAGTGCTTATGACAGGGGCGATGGCTACGCCTTC
TRBV20-1,few,TRBD2,TRBJ2-7,CSASSGRGYDEQYF,TGCAGTGCTAGTAGCGGGAGAGGGTACGACGAGCAGTACTTC
TRBV20-1,many,NA,TRBJ1-1,CSGQGGTEAFF,TGCAGTGGTCAGGGAGGGACTGAAGCTTTCTTT
TRBV11-2,NA,NA,TRBJ1-5,CASSPRYGGNQPQHF,TGTGCCAGCAGCCCGAGATACGGGGGCAATCAGCCCCAGCATTTT
TRBV19,NA,NA,TRBJ1-3,CASAPTVSGNTIYF,TGTGCCAGCGCCCCAACAGTCTCTGGAAACACCATATATTTT
TRBV2,NA,TRBD1,TRBJ1-3,CASSYRGNSGNTIYF,TGTGCCAGCAGTTACAGGGGGAACTCTGGAAACACCATATATTTT
TRBV10-3,few,TRBD1,TRBJ1-2,CAISLTGGTYGYTF,TGTGCCATCTCGCTAACAGGGGGCACCTATGGCTACACCTTC
TRBV5-1,many,NA,TRBJ2-3,CASSLNPGGTDTQYF,TGCGCCAGCAGCTTGAACCCGGGAGGCACAGATACGCAGTATTTT
TRBV2,few,NA,TRBJ1-1,CASRHFRNTEAFF,TGTGCCAGCAGACATTTCAGGAACACTGAAGCTTTCTTT
TRBV4-3,NA,NA,TRBJ2-2,CASSHRPQVTGELFF,TGCGCCAGCAGCCACCGTCCCCAGGTTACCGGGGAGCTGTTTTTT
TRBV5-1,many,NA,TRBJ1-1,CASSLTPRNTEAFF,TGCGCCAGCAGCTTGACCCCACGGAACACTGAAGCTTTCTTT
TRBV7-2,few,NA,TRBJ1-2,CASSSPGPGYGYTF,TGTGCCAGCAGCAGCCCGGGGCCTGGCTATGGCTACACCTTC
TRBV4-3,NA,TRBD2,TRBJ2-3,CASSQDWGLAGEDTQYF,TGCGCCAGCAGCCAAGATTGGGGACTAGCGGGAGAAGATACGCAGTATTTT
TRBV7-9,NA,NA,TRBJ1-2,CASSLVLRDNYGYTF,TGTGCCAGCAGCTTAGTGCTTCGGGACAACTATGGCTACACCTTC
TRBV5-5,few,TRBD2,TRBJ2-3,CASSPRTSGGSDTQYF,TGTGCCAGCAGCCCAAGGACTAGCGGGGGTTCAGATACGCAGTATTTT
TRBV5-1,NA,NA,TRBJ1-1,CASSAGLSTEAFF,TGCGCCAGCAGCGCAGGGTTGTCGACTGAAGCTTTCTTT
TRBV6-5,NA,NA,TRBJ1-2,CASLGGGHGYTF,TGTGCCAGCCTTGGGGGGGGGCATGGCTACACCTTC
TRBV29-1,once,TRBD2,TRBJ2-1,CSVEIAGSPHNEQFF,TGCAGCGTTGAAATAGCGGGATCCCCCCACAATGAGCAGTTCTTC
TRBV20-1,NA,TRBD2,TRBJ2-3,CSARFYAGGSTDTRYF,TGCAGTGCTAGATTCTACGCGGGGGGTAGCACAGATACGCGGTATTTT
TRBV18,NA,TRBD1,TRBJ2-2,CASSPGQEYTGELFF,TGTGCCAGCTCGCCAGGACAGGAGTACACCGGGGAGCTGTTTTTT
TRBV4-2,NA,NA,TRBJ2-1,CASSQDQGQGNFGEQFF,TGTGCCAGCAGCCAAGATCAGGGCCAGGGGAATTTTGGTGAGCAGTTCTTC
TRBV7-9,few,NA,TRBJ2-2,CASSLFSWNTGELFF,TGTGCCAGCAGCTTATTTTCCTGGAACACCGGGGAGCTGTTTTTT
TRBV20-1,NA,NA,TRBJ2-7,CSANFRQGPTYEQYF,TGCAGTGCCAATTTCCGGCAGGGCCCAACCTACGAGCAGTACTTC
TRBV29-1,NA,NA,TRBJ1-1,CSTQIWAMNTEAFF,TGCAGCACGCAGATTTGGGCTATGAACACTGAAGCTTTCTTT
TRBV12-3/TRBV12-4,NA,NA,TRBJ2-3,CASSRRTSTDTQYF,TGTGCCAGCAGCAGGAGAACCTCCACAGATACGCAGTATTTT
TRBV20-1,NA,NA,TRBJ2-2,CSAAPGLNTGELFF,TGCAGTGCAGCACCGGGGCTGAACACCGGGGAGCTGTTTTTT
TRBV29-1,NA,NA,TRBJ2-1,CSVEALAGNEQFF,TGCAGCGTTGAGGCATTGGCGGGGAATGAGCAGTTCTTC
TRBV5-1,NA,NA,TRBJ2-2,CASIGTPNTGELFF,TGCGCCAGCATCGGGACCCCGAACACCGGGGAGCTGTTTTTT
TRBV2,many,TRBD1,TRBJ1-1,CASSSGRDSEAFF,TGTGCCAGCAGTTCTGGGAGGGACAGTGAAGCTTTCTTT